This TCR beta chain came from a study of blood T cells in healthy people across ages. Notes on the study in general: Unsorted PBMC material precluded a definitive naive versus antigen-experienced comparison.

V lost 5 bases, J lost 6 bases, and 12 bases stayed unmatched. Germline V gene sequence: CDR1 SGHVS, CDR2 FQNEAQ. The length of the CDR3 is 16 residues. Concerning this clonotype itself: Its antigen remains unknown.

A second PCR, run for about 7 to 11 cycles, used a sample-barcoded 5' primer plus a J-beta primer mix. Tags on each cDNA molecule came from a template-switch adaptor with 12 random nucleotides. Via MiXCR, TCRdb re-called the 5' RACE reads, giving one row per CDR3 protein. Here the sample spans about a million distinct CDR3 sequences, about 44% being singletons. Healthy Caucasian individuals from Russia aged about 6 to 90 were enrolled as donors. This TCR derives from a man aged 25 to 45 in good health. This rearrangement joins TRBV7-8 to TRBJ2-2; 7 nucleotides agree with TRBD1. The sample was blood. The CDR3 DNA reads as TGTGCCAGCAGCCCCTCCCTGACAGGGTTTCCCGGGGAGCTGTTTTTT. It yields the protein CASSPSLTGFPGELFF.